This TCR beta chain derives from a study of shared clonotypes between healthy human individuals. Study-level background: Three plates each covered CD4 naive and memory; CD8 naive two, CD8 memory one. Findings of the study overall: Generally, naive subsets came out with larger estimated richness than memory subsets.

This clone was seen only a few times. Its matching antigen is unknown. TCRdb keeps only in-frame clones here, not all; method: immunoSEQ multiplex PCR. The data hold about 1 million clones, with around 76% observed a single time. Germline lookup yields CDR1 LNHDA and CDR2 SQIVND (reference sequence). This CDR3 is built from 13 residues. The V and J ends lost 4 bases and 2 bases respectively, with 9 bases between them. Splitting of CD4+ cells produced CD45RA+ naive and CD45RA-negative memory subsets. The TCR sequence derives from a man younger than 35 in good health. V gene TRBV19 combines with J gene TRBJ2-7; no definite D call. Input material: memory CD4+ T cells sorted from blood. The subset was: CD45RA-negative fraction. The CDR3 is CASSTLPTYEQYF. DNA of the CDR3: TGTGCCAGTAGTACCTTACCAACCTACGAGCAGTACTTC.